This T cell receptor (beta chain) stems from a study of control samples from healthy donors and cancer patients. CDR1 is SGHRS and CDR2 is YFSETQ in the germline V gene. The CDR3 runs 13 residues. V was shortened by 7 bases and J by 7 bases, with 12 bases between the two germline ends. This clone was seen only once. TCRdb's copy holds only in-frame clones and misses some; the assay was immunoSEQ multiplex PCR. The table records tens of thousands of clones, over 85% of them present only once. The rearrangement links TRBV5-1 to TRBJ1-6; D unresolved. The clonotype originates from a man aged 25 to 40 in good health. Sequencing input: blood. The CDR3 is CASGLEENSPLHF. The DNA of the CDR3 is TGCGCCAGCGGCCTGGAGGAAAATTCACCCCTCCACTTT.